The 22 T cell receptor beta chains listed next were all sequenced from one sample in a study of T cells after yellow fever vaccination. TCRdb re-called the 5' RACE reads with MiXCR, one entry per CDR3 protein. The sample yields 300,000 to 400,000 distinct CDR3 sequences, approximately 3.9% seen once. The source material was PBMCs, sampled 5 days after the yellow fever booster vaccination. Receptors were obtained from a man in his late teens or twenties who received the YFV17D yellow fever vaccine.

This clonotype showed up just a few times. V and J are TRBV23-1 and TRBJ2-5, with D perhaps matching TRBD1 or TRBD2 (6 bases each). TRBV23-1 is given ORF status, its function remaining uncertain. This CDR3 region has 14 residues. V lost 7 bases and J lost 5, with 17 bases in between. The CDR3 spells CASIRGLNWETQYF. The CDR3 nucleotides are TGCGCCAGCATACGGGGGCTTAACTGGGAGACCCAGTACTTC.

CDR3 amino acids: CSARDSGGANEQFF. As DNA, the CDR3 is TGCAGTGCTAGAGATAGCGGGGGGGCGAATGAGCAGTTCTTC. V and J are TRBV20-1 and TRBJ2-1, with 11 nucleotides matching TRBD2. Germline V gene data show CDR1 as DFQATT and CDR2 as SNEGSKA (reference sequence). The CDR3 is 14 residues long. J gave up 7 bases and V 0 bases, and 2 bases lay outside the gene matches.

V gene TRBV12-3 or TRBV12-4 combines with J gene TRBJ1-3; D gene unclear. This CDR3 has 14 residues. Trimming shortened V by 6 bases and J by 1 base, and 10 bases separated the two germline ends. CDR3 protein: CASSRPESGNTIYF. DNA of the CDR3: TGTGCCAGCAGCCGTCCCGAGTCTGGAAACACCATATATTTT.

A few counts support this clonotype. This chain links TRBV20-1 with TRBJ1-5; D might be TRBD1 (6 bases). Germline V gene sequence: CDR1 DFQATT, CDR2 SNEGSKA (reference sequence). Trimming took off 0 bases at V and 4 bases at J, with 10 bases between the two ends. This CDR3 has 14 amino acids. CDR3 DNA sequence: TGCAGTGCTAGAGACGGGACACCGAATCAGCCCCAGCATTTT. It yields the protein CSARDGTPNQPQHF.

In this sample, this clonotype turned up a few times. The V call is TRBV5-5, the J call TRBJ2-6; D is undetermined. This CDR3 is 17 amino acids long. Germline V CDR1 and CDR2: SGHKS, YYEKEE (reference sequence). V dropped 3 bases and J dropped 1 base, with 14 bases sitting between them. CDR3 loop: CASSSSSWGSGANVLTF. The CDR3, as DNA: TGTGCCAGCAGCTCGTCCTCCTGGGGATCTGGGGCCAACGTCCTGACTTTC.

The genes are TRBV20-1 and TRBJ2-1, with TRBD1 as a possible D gene (5 bases). V gave up 7 bases and J gave up 7 bases, with 20 bases separating them. The length of the CDR3 is 14 residues. Germline CDR1 DFQATT, CDR2 SNEGSKA (reference sequence). CDR3 sequence reads: CSVAPAGLVNEQFF. DNA for the CDR3: TGCAGTGTCGCGCCGGCAGGGTTGGTGAATGAGCAGTTCTTC.

The chain is built from TRBV5-1 and TRBJ1-4; possibly TRBD1 for D (5 bases). CDR1 is SGHRS, CDR2 YFSETQ, per germline. The V gene lost 2 bases and the J gene lost 0 bases, with 11 bases spanning the gap. There are 16 residues in the CDR3. The CDR3 sequence: CASSFSLGATNEKLFF. CDR3 coding DNA: TGCGCCAGCAGCTTTTCCTTGGGGGCAACTAATGAAAAACTGTTTTTT.

The rearrangement links TRBV19 to TRBJ1-5; perhaps TRBD1 as D (6 bases). CDR3 length: 16 amino acids. Looked up from germline, CDR1 is LNHDA and CDR2 is SQIVND (reference sequence). The V end lost 5 bases, the J end lost 2 bases, and 16 bases lay between the germline ends. CDR3: CASSRPGRGRNQPQHF. DNA for the CDR3: TGTGCCAGTAGTCGCCCGGGTCGGGGGCGCAATCAGCCCCAGCATTTT.

This clonotype occurred many times. The chain uses TRBV29-1 and TRBJ2-7; D unclear. In germline, CDR1 is SQVTM, CDR2 ANQGSEA. Trimming pared 7 bases from V and 3 bases from J, leaving 19 bases between. The CDR3 is 14 residues long. The CDR3 region is CSDSSPHRFYEQYV. The DNA for the CDR3 is TGCAGCGACTCCTCCCCCCATCGATTCTACGAGCAGTACGTC.

This clonotype was counted at least ten times. The rearrangement joins TRBV10-3 to TRBJ2-5; D gene ambiguous. Per the germline V gene, CDR1 is ENHRY and CDR2 is SYGVKD. The CDR3 covers 13 residues. The V and J ends lost 4 bases and 1 base respectively, with 7 bases between them. CDR3 coding DNA: TGTGCCATCAGTGGAACAGTCCAAGAGACCCAGTACTTC. Encoded protein: CAISGTVQETQYF.

This clonotype has ten or more counts. V usage is TRBV6-1 and J usage is TRBJ1-2; D is ambiguous. Between the trimmed V and J ends, which lost 3 bases and 6 bases, there was a span of 14 bases. The germline CDR1 and CDR2 sequences are MNHNS and SASEGT. The CDR3 is 14 residues long. The CDR3 reads CASSEGWEANGYTF. The CDR3 bases are TGTGCCAGCAGTGAGGGTTGGGAAGCGAATGGCTACACCTTC.

V is TRBV14 and J is TRBJ2-5; the D gene is possibly TRBD2 (5 bases). The ends were cut back, 2 bases at V and 7 bases at J, with 14 bases in the middle. This CDR3 is built from 14 residues. CDR1 is SGHDN and CDR2 is FVKESK in the germline V gene. In nucleotides, the CDR3 is TGTGCCAGCAGCCAAATCTTGCATGGAGGGACCCAGTACTTC. This sequence encodes CASSQILHGGTQYF.

There are a few counts of this clonotype. The chain carries TRBV4-3 and TRBJ1-5, with TRBD1 identical over 11 bases. Germline CDR1 is LGHNA and CDR2 is YSLEER. This CDR3 has 19 residues. J was trimmed by 3 bases and V by 0 bases; bases with no gene match: 10. CDR3 loop: CASSQDWTGGEPFNQPQHF. For the CDR3, the DNA is TGCGCCAGCAGCCAAGATTGGACAGGGGGCGAACCTTTCAATCAGCCCCAGCATTTT.

This clonotype was picked up a small number of times. This chain links TRBV5-6 with TRBJ2-5; 8 bases are a match to TRBD1. The CDR3 totals 14 residues. The V gene end was trimmed by 3 bases and the J gene end by 4 bases; junction bases not matched to a gene: 5. The germline gives CDR1 SGHDT, CDR2 YYEEEE. CDR3: CASSSTGVGETQYF. CDR3 coding DNA: TGTGCCAGCAGCTCGACAGGGGTCGGAGAGACCCAGTACTTC.

In this sample, this clonotype turned up many times. The chain links TRBV4-2 to TRBJ2-5; D may match TRBD1 or TRBD2 (6 bases each). V was cut by 4 bases and J by 2 bases, with 14 bases left in between. This CDR3 has 15 amino acids. Germline loops: CDR1 LGHNA, CDR2 YNFKEQ. The CDR3 loop reads CASSLWRGVQETQYF. CDR3 in DNA: TGTGCCAGCAGCCTATGGAGGGGGGTACAAGAGACCCAGTACTTC.

This clonotype has just a few counts. V gene TRBV4-1 combines with J gene TRBJ1-4; D gene unclear. Germline V CDR1 and CDR2: MGHRA, YSYEKL. This CDR3 has 15 amino acids. The ends were cut back, 1 base at V and 4 bases at J, with 10 bases in the middle. CDR3 nucleotides: TGCGCCAGCAGCCAAGGGCTTTCCCTTAATGAAAAACTGTTTTTT. It specifies CASSQGLSLNEKLFF.

This clonotype was observed many times. The chain carries TRBV5-6 and TRBJ2-3, with no clear D. Germline V gene sequence: CDR1 SGHDT, CDR2 YYEEEE. Trimming removed 7 bases at V and 3 bases at J, with 12 bases between. CDR3 length: 13 residues. CDR3 protein: CASLRTLTDTQYF. In DNA form, the CDR3 reads TGTGCCAGCTTAAGGACGTTAACAGATACGCAGTATTTT.

This clonotype appeared a few times. The chain combines TRBV7-2 with TRBJ1-1, with a possible D match to TRBD1 (6 bases). Germline V gene sequence: CDR1 SGHTA, CDR2 FQGNSA. The CDR3 length is 17 residues. Trimming left V 5 bases short and J 1 base short, with 20 bases between. CDR3 sequence: CASSPLSIGTTNTEAFF. Here the CDR3 DNA reads TGTGCCAGCAGCCCCCTTTCTATTGGGACAACGAACACTGAAGCTTTCTTT. Full variable domain (missing parts from reference TRBV7-2 and TRBJ1-1): GAGVSQSPSNKVTEKGKDVELRCDPISGHTALYWYRQSLGQGLEFLIYFQGNSAPDKSGLPSDRFSAERTGGSVSTLTIQRTQQEDSAVYLCASSPLSIGTTNTEAFFGQGTRLTVV.

This clonotype was seen a few times. The chain carries TRBV5-5 and TRBJ2-2; no definite D call. This CDR3 is 15 amino acids long. CDR1 and CDR2 from the germline V gene are SGHKS and YYEKEE (reference sequence). V was trimmed by 1 base and J by 2 bases, leaving 9 bases between them. CDR3 nucleotide sequence: TGTGCCAGCAGCTTGTACGCTAGAAACACCGGGGAGCTGTTTTTT. This encodes CASSLYARNTGELFF.

Ten or more counts support this clonotype. V gene TRBV20-1 combines with J gene TRBJ1-3; the match to TRBD1 covers 9 bases. The CDR3 length is 14 residues. Germline values: CDR1 DFQATT, CDR2 SNEGSKA (reference sequence). J gave up 0 bases and V 5 bases, and 2 bases lay outside the gene matches. CDR3 DNA sequence: TGCAGTGCTGGGGACAGGGTCTCTGGAAACACCATATATTTT. As protein: CSAGDRVSGNTIYF.

This clonotype came up a few times. V gene TRBV4-2 combines with J gene TRBJ2-2, with D hard to call. The ends were cut back, 0 bases at V and 1 base at J, with 9 bases in the middle. This CDR3 comprises 16 residues. CDR1 LGHNA and CDR2 YNFKEQ come from the germline V gene. CDR3: CASSQDRLLNTGELFF. The CDR3 nucleotides read TGTGCCAGCAGCCAAGACCGGCTCCTGAACACCGGGGAGCTGTTTTTT.

This clonotype was counted many times. The V and J genes are TRBV10-3 and TRBJ2-2; TRBD1 might be the D (7 bases). Trimming left V 10 bases short and J 1 base short, with 22 bases between. The CDR3 is 17 amino acids. The germline V gene encodes CDR1 ENHRY and CDR2 SYGVKD. CDR3: CATEGTDSGLNTGELFF. The CDR3 nucleotides are TGTGCCACCGAAGGGACAGATAGCGGTTTGAACACCGGGGAGCTGTTTTTT.